The 20 T cell receptor beta chains presented below share a single source sample, sequenced in a study of control samples from healthy donors and cancer patients. Assay: immunoSEQ multiplex PCR; the TCRdb copy retains only in-frame clones and omits some. This sample has 75,000 to 95,000 clones, with over 75% found just once. What was sequenced was blood. These receptors came from a woman aged 18-29 years in good health.

The rearrangement uses TRBV2 and TRBJ1-4; 9 positions match TRBD1. The ends lost 6 bases at V and 4 bases at J; junction bases unmatched: 9. The CDR3 has 16 residues. CDR1 is SNHLY, CDR2 FYNNEI, per germline. CDR3 amino acids: CASRIIPGQGNEKLFF. The CDR3 region has the DNA TGTGCCAGCAGAATAATTCCGGGACAGGGTAATGAAAAACTGTTTTTT.

CDR3 nucleotides: TGTGCCAGTAGTATTGCAGCGGTTAACTATGGCTACACCTTC. Translated: CASSIAAVNYGYTF. The V gene is TRBV19, the J gene TRBJ1-2, with D uncertain. CDR1 LNHDA and CDR2 SQIVND come from the germline V gene (reference sequence). The CDR3 totals 14 residues. The V end was cut by 3 bases, the J end by 1 base, with 9 bases between. The full variable domain, its missing parts supplied by reference TRBV19 and TRBJ1-2, is DGGITQSPKYLFRKEGQNVTLSCEQNLNHDAMYWYRQDPGQGLRLIYYSQIVNDFQKGDIAEGYSVSREKKESFPLTVTSAQKNPTAFYLCASSIAAVNYGYTFGSGTRLTVV.

The gene calls are TRBV4-1 and TRBJ1-5; 8 bases fit TRBD1. This CDR3 comprises 15 residues. The V and J ends lost 2 bases and 4 bases, in that order; junction bases with no gene match: 4. Per the germline V gene, CDR1 is MGHRA and CDR2 is YSYEKL. The CDR3 DNA sequence: TGCGCCAGCAGCCAACCTAGGGACAGGAATCAGCCCCAGCATTTT. This sequence encodes CASSQPRDRNQPQHF.

V usage is TRBV7-9 and J usage is TRBJ1-3; D ambiguous. The CDR3 has 16 residues. The germline CDR1 and CDR2 sequences are SEHNR and FQNEAQ (reference sequence). The V end lost 2 bases, the J end lost 0 bases, and 11 bases lay between the germline ends. CDR3 amino acids: CASSLSKTSSGNTIYF. CDR3 coding DNA: TGTGCCAGCAGCTTATCGAAGACGAGCTCTGGAAACACCATATATTTT.

The rearrangement uses TRBV19 and TRBJ1-1; D may be TRBD1 (5 bases). The CDR3 sequence is 12 residues long. The germline V gene has CDR1 LNHDA and CDR2 SQIVND (reference sequence). Trimming shortened V by 3 bases and J by 11 bases, and 13 bases separated the two germline ends. For the CDR3, the DNA is TGTGCCAGTAGTATGGGGACCTTAGGGGCTTTCTTT. It specifies CASSMGTLGAFF.

V is TRBV2 and J is TRBJ2-7; perhaps D is TRBD1 or TRBD2 (7 bases each). Looked up from germline, CDR1 is SNHLY and CDR2 is FYNNEI. The CDR3 sequence is 13 residues long. The germline V and J ends were trimmed by 7 bases and 5 bases, with 15 bases remaining between them. Here the CDR3 reads CASTQGGLDEQYF. Written as DNA, the CDR3 is TGTGCCAGCACCCAGGGGGGGTTAGACGAGCAGTACTTC.

V is TRBV6-5 and J is TRBJ1-2, with D tentatively TRBD1 (5 bases). The germline V and J ends were trimmed by 5 bases and 7 bases, with 11 bases remaining between them. The CDR3 loop spans 12 amino acids. CDR1 is MNHEY, CDR2 SVGAGI, per germline. The CDR3 protein is CASSPGGFGYTF. The CDR3, as DNA: TGTGCCAGCAGTCCCGGGGGTTTTGGCTACACCTTC.

The chain recombines TRBV29-1 with TRBJ2-5; 7 nucleotides align to TRBD1. The V gene end was trimmed by 3 bases and the J gene end by 2 bases; junction bases not matched to a gene: 9. CDR1 is SQVTM, CDR2 ANQGSEA, per germline. The CDR3 extends over 15 amino acids. CDR3 sequence: CSVDTGDLLQETQYF. In nucleotides, the CDR3 is TGCAGCGTTGATACAGGGGATCTCCTACAAGAGACCCAGTACTTC.

The chain employs TRBV21-1 and TRBJ2-7; TRBD2 reflects the table's D call only, with no check against the DNA. TRBV21-1 is noted as a pseudogene. This CDR3 contains 15 residues. CDR3 region: CASSKSGLGDCEQYF. DNA of the CDR3: TGTGCCAGCAGCAAATCCGGCTTGGGGGACTGCGAGCAGTACTTC.

This chain joins TRBV11-2 and TRBJ2-7; D tentatively reads TRBD1 or TRBD2 (5 bases each). Deletions cut 2 bases from V and 4 bases from J, with 18 bases between. The CDR3 loop spans 16 amino acids. Germline CDR1 and CDR2: SGHAT and FQNNGV. This CDR3 is CASSLYMARGSYEQYF. The CDR3 DNA follows: TGTGCCAGCAGCTTATATATGGCGAGGGGATCGTACGAGCAGTACTTC.

The chain is built from TRBV5-1 and TRBJ1-1, with D possibly matching TRBD1 (5 bases). Germline V CDR1 and CDR2: SGHRS, YFSETQ. Trimming took off 4 bases at V and 7 bases at J, with 14 bases between the two ends. This CDR3 has 13 residues. The CDR3 region is CASSDFGGLEAFF. CDR3 coding DNA: TGCGCCAGCAGCGATTTTGGGGGTCTTGAAGCTTTCTTT.

J is TRBJ1-2 and V is TRBV29-1; D unclear. V dropped 2 bases and J dropped 4 bases, with 11 bases sitting between them. Germline V gene data show CDR1 as SQVTM and CDR2 as ANQGSEA. The CDR3 covers 13 residues. The CDR3 nucleotides read TGCAGCGTTGAATCGAAGCGGGTCTATGGCTACACCTTC. Residues: CSVESKRVYGYTF.

J is TRBJ2-7 and V is TRBV5-8, with 8 bases fitting TRBD1. CDR1 SGHTS and CDR2 YDEGEE come from the germline V gene. V was pared by 5 bases and J by 2 bases, with 9 bases of the junction left unmatched. This CDR3 region has 15 residues. The chain's CDR3 is CASRASGGITYEQYF. The CDR3 DNA reads as TGTGCCAGCAGAGCGTCAGGGGGCATCACCTACGAGCAGTACTTC.

The V gene is TRBV2, the J gene TRBJ1-2, with D maybe TRBD1 (5 bases). The germline CDR1 and CDR2 sequences are SNHLY and FYNNEI. V dropped 2 bases and J dropped 5 bases, with 12 bases sitting between them. The CDR3 runs 14 residues. The CDR3 nucleotides read TGTGCCAGCAGTGAAAGCCGGGGGGTATATGGCTACACCTTC. This encodes CASSESRGVYGYTF.

This clone was picked up one time. The chain joins TRBV5-1 to TRBJ2-6; D unresolved. The V and J ends lost 2 bases and 0 bases respectively, with 6 bases between them. In germline, CDR1 is SGHRS, CDR2 YFSETQ. The CDR3 has 15 amino acids. The CDR3 sequence: CASSFLGSGANVLTF. CDR3 nucleotides: TGCGCCAGCAGCTTTCTGGGCTCTGGGGCCAACGTCCTGACTTTC.

J is TRBJ1-2 and V is TRBV4-1, with TRBD1 matching over 12 bases. Germline loops: CDR1 MGHRA, CDR2 YSYEKL. This CDR3 spans 16 amino acids. With 1 base clipped from V and 2 bases from J, the junction kept 2 bases outside the gene matches. This chain's CDR3 is CASSQGGTGGNYGYTF. CDR3 sequence (DNA): TGCGCCAGCAGCCAAGGGGGGACAGGGGGCAACTATGGCTACACCTTC.

This chain uses TRBV19 with TRBJ2-7; a possible D gene is TRBD1 (6 bases). Germline V CDR1 and CDR2: LNHDA, SQIVND (reference sequence). The CDR3 covers 13 residues. V gave up 5 bases and J gave up 3 bases, with 11 bases separating them. The CDR3 DNA reads as TGTGCCAGTAGTTTCGGACAGAACTACGAGCAGTACTTC. Amino acid sequence: CASSFGQNYEQYF.

The chain links TRBV3-1 (or the pseudogene TRBV3-2) to TRBJ2-3; D remains ambiguous. The CDR3 sequence is 13 residues long. V was cut by 4 bases and J by 5 bases, with 10 bases left in between. CDR1 LGHDT and CDR2 YNNKEL come from the germline V gene (reference sequence). The CDR3 DNA reads TGTGCCAGCAGCCGGATCTATGGAGATACGCAGTATTTT. It yields the protein CASSRIYGDTQYF.

The chain recombines TRBV18 with TRBJ1-3, with unresolved D. CDR1 and CDR2 from the germline V gene are KGHSH and LQKENI. CDR3 length equals 15 residues. Trimming removed 6 bases from V and 3 bases from J, with 15 bases in between. The CDR3 sequence is CASSQSTGSGNTIYF. The DNA of the CDR3 is TGTGCCAGCTCCCAGTCGACCGGCAGTGGAAACACCATATATTTT. Full variable domain (missing parts from reference TRBV18 and TRBJ1-3): NAGVMQNPRHLVRRRGQEARLRCSPMKGHSHVYWYRQLPEEGLKFMVYLQKENIIDESGMPKERFSAEFPKEGPSILRIQQVVRGDSAAYFCASSQSTGSGNTIYFGEGSWLTVV.

A single count supports this clone. The V gene is TRBV6-1, the J gene TRBJ2-3; 8 nucleotides match TRBD2. Germline CDR1 reads MNHNS; CDR2 reads SASEGT. The CDR3 is 16 amino acids. Trimming at V came to 4 bases and at J to 6 bases, leaving 12 bases not matched to a gene. This chain's CDR3 is CASSGAGVPKPDTQYF. In DNA, the CDR3 is TGTGCCAGCAGTGGAGCGGGGGTTCCAAAGCCTGATACGCAGTATTTT.